This T cell receptor beta chain was sequenced in a study of CD8+CD57+ T cells in acquired aplastic anemia. Study summary: Sorted CD4+ and CD8+ cells gave an average of around 3 ug of DNA.

Looked up from germline, CDR1 is LNHDA and CDR2 is SQIVND (reference sequence). The V segment lost 5 bases and the J segment 6 bases; nucleotides outside the gene matches: 6. This CDR3 spans 14 amino acids. TCR beta VDJ combinations and CDR3 sequences were profiled from genomic DNA. TCRdb redid the calling of the reads with MiXCR, one entry per CDR3 protein. Counted here are 150,000 to 200,000 distinct CDR3 sequences, roughly 45% occurring once; the ten biggest clones make up under 1.2%. V usage is TRBV19 and J usage is TRBJ2-7; 11 bases map to TRBD2. The sequence was obtained from a human donor in good health. The sample comprised sorted CD4+, CD8+, or CD8+CD57+ T cells (not recorded which) from PBMCs. CDR3: CASSVLAGVLEQYF. Here the CDR3 DNA reads TGTGCCAGTAGTGTACTAGCGGGAGTTCTCGAGCAGTACTTC.